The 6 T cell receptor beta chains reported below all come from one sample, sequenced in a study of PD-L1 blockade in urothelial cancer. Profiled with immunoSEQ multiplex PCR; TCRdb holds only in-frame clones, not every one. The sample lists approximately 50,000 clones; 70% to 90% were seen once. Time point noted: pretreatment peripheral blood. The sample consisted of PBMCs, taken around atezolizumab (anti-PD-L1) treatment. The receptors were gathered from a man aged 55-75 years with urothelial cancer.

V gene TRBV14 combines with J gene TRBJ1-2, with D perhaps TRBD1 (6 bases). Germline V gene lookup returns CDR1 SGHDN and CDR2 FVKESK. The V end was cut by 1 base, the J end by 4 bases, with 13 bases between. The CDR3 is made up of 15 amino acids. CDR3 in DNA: TGTGCCAGCAGCCAAGCGGGCAGGGGAACCTATGGCTACACCTTC. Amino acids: CASSQAGRGTYGYTF.

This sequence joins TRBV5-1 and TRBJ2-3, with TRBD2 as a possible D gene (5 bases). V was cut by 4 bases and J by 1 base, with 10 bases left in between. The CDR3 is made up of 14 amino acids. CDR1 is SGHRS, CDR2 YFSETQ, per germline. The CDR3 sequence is CASSTHGGTDTQYF. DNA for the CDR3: TGCGCCAGCAGCACCCACGGGGGCACAGATACGCAGTATTTT.

The CDR3 is CASSRTGFNYGYTF. The CDR3 DNA sequence: TGTGCCAGCAGTCGGACAGGGTTTAACTATGGCTACACCTTC. The rearrangement links TRBV27 to TRBJ1-2; the match to TRBD1 covers 8 bases. V shed 5 bases, J shed 1 base, and the junction held 3 bases outside the gene matches. CDR3 length: 14 residues. CDR1 is MNHEY, CDR2 SMNVEV, per germline (reference sequence).

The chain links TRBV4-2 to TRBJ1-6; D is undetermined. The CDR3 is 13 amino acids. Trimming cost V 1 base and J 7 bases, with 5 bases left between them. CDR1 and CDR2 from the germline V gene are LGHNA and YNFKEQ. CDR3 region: CASSQAQNSPLHF. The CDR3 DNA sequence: TGTGCCAGCAGCCAAGCCCAAAATTCACCCCTCCACTTT.

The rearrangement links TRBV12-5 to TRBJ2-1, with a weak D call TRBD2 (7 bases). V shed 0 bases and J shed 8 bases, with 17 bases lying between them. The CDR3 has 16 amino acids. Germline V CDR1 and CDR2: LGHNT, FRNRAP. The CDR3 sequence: CASGLVLNRGGDEQFF. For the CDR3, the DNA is TGTGCTAGTGGTTTGGTATTGAATAGGGGGGGCGATGAGCAGTTCTTC.

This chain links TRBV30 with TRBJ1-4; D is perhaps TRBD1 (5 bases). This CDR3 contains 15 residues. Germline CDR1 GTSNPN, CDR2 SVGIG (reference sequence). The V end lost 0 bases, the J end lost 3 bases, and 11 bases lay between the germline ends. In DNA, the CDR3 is TGTGCCTGGAGTGTACTGGACAACGCTAATGAAAAACTGTTTTTT. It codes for CAWSVLDNANEKLFF.